The sequence of this TCR beta chain was determined in a study of T cells in Graves' hyperthyroidism and ophthalmopathy. General study results and limits: By a 13 V-J model, ophthalmopathy was set apart from stable hyperthyroidism.

Hyperthyroidism was newly diagnosed in patients aged 18 to 65 (duration under 2 months). Amplification targeted TCR beta CDR3 regions from RNA transcripts. HTBI primers were used for first-round RT-PCR of the TCR CDR3. TCRdb re-derived calls from the multiplex PCR reads in MiXCR, one entry per CDR3 protein. Among approximately 360,000 distinct CDR3 sequences listed, roughly 14% were seen once. A word on this clonotype: Its cognate antigen is unknown.

Germline CDR1 reads MNHEY; CDR2 reads SVGEGT. This CDR3 spans 15 amino acids. V was pared by 5 bases and J by 8 bases, with 19 bases between. This clonotype was obtained from a woman younger than 30 with Graves' hyperthyroidism that later progressed to Graves' ophthalmopathy. The sample consisted of blood. The V gene is TRBV6-2 or TRBV6-3, the J gene TRBJ2-1; D is undetermined. Written as DNA, the CDR3 is TGTGCCAGCAGTCTTAACCAGGTTATGGGGTATGAGCAGTTCTTC. Protein: CASSLNQVMGYEQFF.